One and the same sample provided the 21 T cell receptor beta chains below, sequenced in a study of T-cell memory formation after mild COVID-19. In TCRdb, the 5' RACE reads were re-called with MiXCR into one record per CDR3 protein. The data contain 150,000 to 200,000 distinct CDR3 sequences, 20% to 25% of them singletons. Sample: PBMCs or a T cell subset sorted from them (not recorded which). These receptors all come from an adult woman who had mild COVID-19 (a few samples of this study predate the infection). Cell type and time point are not known.

This clonotype occurred a few times. The V gene is TRBV9, the J gene TRBJ2-1, with 13 positions matching TRBD2. This CDR3 spans 15 amino acids. The J segment lost 5 bases and the V segment lost 3 bases, leaving 2 bases of the junction unmatched. Germline V gene sequence: CDR1 SGDLS, CDR2 YYNGEE. The CDR3 here is CASSGTSGRDNEQFF. The CDR3 bases are TGTGCCAGCAGCGGAACTAGCGGGAGGGACAATGAGCAGTTCTTC.

V is TRBV24-1 and J is TRBJ2-3; no clear D. CDR1 is KGHDR and CDR2 is SFDVKD in the germline V gene. The CDR3 spans 11 residues. The V gene lost 6 bases and the J gene lost 4 bases, with 4 bases spanning the gap. The CDR3 region has the DNA TGTGCCACCAGTTATGCAGATACGCAGTATTTT. It translates to CATSYADTQYF.

This clonotype was seen a handful of times. The V gene is TRBV11-2, the J gene TRBJ2-1; 10 nucleotides match TRBD2. CDR1 is SGHAT and CDR2 is FQNNGV in the germline V gene. V shed 1 base and J 8 bases; nucleotides not matched to a gene: 11. The CDR3 totals 17 residues. CDR3 sequence (DNA): TGTGCCAGCAGCTTAGTTACTAGCGGGACCCTTTGGGATGAGCAGTTCTTC. This encodes CASSLVTSGTLWDEQFF.

In nucleotides, the CDR3 is TGTGCCAGCAGCTTAGAACCAGGGATTGGTGGCTACACCTTC. Translating gives CASSLEPGIGGYTF. This chain links TRBV7-9 with TRBJ1-2, with D possibly being TRBD1 (5 bases). Germline loops: CDR1 SEHNR, CDR2 FQNEAQ (reference sequence). V was cut by 1 base and J by 7 bases, with 13 bases left in between. The CDR3 contains 14 residues.

This chain connects TRBV10-3 to TRBJ2-7; a possible D gene is TRBD2 (6 bases). The V and J ends lost 10 bases and 3 bases respectively, with 22 bases between them. The CDR3 is 15 residues long. Germline V gene sequence: CDR1 ENHRY, CDR2 SYGVKD. This chain's CDR3 is CATLAEWGSIYEQYF. CDR3 bases: TGTGCCACGTTAGCGGAGTGGGGATCTATCTACGAGCAGTACTTC.

This clonotype turned up a few times. The rearrangement links TRBV5-1 to TRBJ2-7, with TRBD2 matching over 8 bases. CDR3 length equals 13 residues. The germline V gene has CDR1 SGHRS and CDR2 YFSETQ. V shed 2 bases, J shed 3 bases, and the junction held 1 base outside the gene matches. The CDR3 nucleotides are TGCGCCAGCAGCTTCCTAGCGGGCTACGAGCAGTACTTC. Its protein product is CASSFLAGYEQYF.

This clonotype was counted ten times or more. The chain links TRBV7-9 to TRBJ2-1; D is uncertain. Trimming removed 5 bases at V and 8 bases at J, with 10 bases between. The CDR3 covers 12 residues. The germline V gene encodes CDR1 SEHNR and CDR2 FQNEAQ (reference sequence). CDR3 sequence (DNA): TGTGCCAGCAGCCCCCGCCGGGATGAGCAGTTCTTC. Encoded protein: CASSPRRDEQFF.

This clonotype was counted only a few times. This chain links TRBV9 with TRBJ2-1; 8 nucleotides match TRBD1. From germline, CDR1 is SGDLS and CDR2 YYNGEE. J lost 8 bases, V lost 3 bases, and 10 bases had no gene match. The CDR3 extends over 15 amino acids. The CDR3: CASSAPGTGEHEQFF. In DNA form, the CDR3 reads TGTGCCAGCAGCGCACCCGGGACAGGCGAACATGAGCAGTTCTTC.

CDR3 region: CATSSGTTPTWETQYF. The CDR3 nucleotides read TGTGCCACCAGCAGTGGGACTACTCCGACATGGGAGACCCAGTACTTC. V and J are TRBV15 and TRBJ2-5; 7 nucleotides match TRBD2. The CDR3 consists of 16 residues. Germline V gene lookup returns CDR1 LNHNV and CDR2 YYDKDF (reference sequence). V lost 3 bases and J lost 5; bases outside the gene matches: 12.

V gene TRBV5-1 combines with J gene TRBJ2-6; D perhaps matches TRBD1 (5 bases). Germline V CDR1 and CDR2: SGHRS, YFSETQ. This CDR3 region has 15 residues. The CDR3 nucleotides read TGCGGAAGCAGGGCCGATCTCTCTGGGGCCAACGTCCTGACTTTC. Encoded protein: CGSRADLSGANVLTF.

This chain links TRBV4-1 with TRBJ1-1; 7 bases are shared with TRBD1. The CDR3 runs 15 residues. The ends lost 4 bases at V and 1 base at J; junction bases unmatched: 6. Germline values: CDR1 MGHRA, CDR2 YSYEKL. The chain's CDR3 is CASSRLTGTNTEAFF. The CDR3 DNA is TGCGCCAGCAGCCGCTTGACAGGGACGAACACTGAAGCTTTCTTT.

The J gene is TRBJ2-5, the V gene TRBV7-9, with D maybe TRBD1 (5 bases). In germline, CDR1 is SEHNR, CDR2 FQNEAQ (reference sequence). The CDR3 is 15 amino acids. V lost 1 base, J lost 2 bases, and 11 bases lay in between. The CDR3 loop is CASSLGLREQETQYF. As DNA, the CDR3 is TGTGCCAGCAGCTTAGGGCTCAGGGAACAAGAGACCCAGTACTTC.

The V gene is TRBV4-1, the J gene TRBJ1-6, with 7 nucleotides matching TRBD1. Germline V gene sequence: CDR1 MGHRA, CDR2 YSYEKL. The ends lost 6 bases at V and 4 bases at J; junction bases unmatched: 3. CDR3 length: 14 residues. The CDR3 region has the DNA TGCGCCAGCAGACAGGGGCCTTATAATTCACCCCTCCACTTT. Its translation: CASRQGPYNSPLHF.

The chain joins TRBV19 to TRBJ2-1; perhaps D is TRBD1 or TRBD2 (5 bases each). V was trimmed by 3 bases and J by 2 bases, leaving 11 bases between them. CDR1 and CDR2 from the germline V gene are LNHDA and SQIVND (reference sequence). The CDR3 spans 15 residues. The CDR3 here is CASSMGPSPYNEQFF. The CDR3 nucleotides are TGTGCCAGTAGTATGGGGCCTAGCCCCTACAATGAGCAGTTCTTC.

The chain has TRBV27 and TRBJ1-4, with 8 bases aligning to TRBD1. With V trimmed by 6 bases and J by 6 bases, 3 bases remained unmatched. The CDR3 totals 13 residues. Germline loops: CDR1 MNHEY, CDR2 SMNVEV (reference sequence). The CDR3 loop reads CASRLDRDEKLFF. CDR3 bases: TGTGCCAGCAGGCTGGACAGGGATGAAAAACTGTTTTTT. The whole variable domain, remainder taken from reference TRBV27 and TRBJ1-4, is EAQVTQNPRYLITVTGKKLTVTCSQNMNHEYMSWYRQDPGLGLRQIYYSMNVEVTDKGDVPEGYKVSRKEKRNFPLILESPSPNQTSLYFCASRLDRDEKLFFGSGTQLSVL.

This clonotype has just a few counts. The chain is built from TRBV7-9 and TRBJ2-5, with TRBD2 matching over 8 bases. With 3 bases clipped from V and 1 base from J, the junction kept 1 base outside the gene matches. This CDR3 is built from 14 residues. Germline CDR1 reads SEHNR; CDR2 reads FQNEAQ (reference sequence). The CDR3 protein is CASSFGGVQETQYF. Here the CDR3 DNA reads TGTGCCAGCAGCTTCGGGGGGGTCCAAGAGACCCAGTACTTC.

This clonotype showed up just a few times. This sequence joins TRBV5-6 and TRBJ2-1; TRBD1 aligns across 7 bases. The CDR3 has 10 residues. The V and J ends lost 4 bases and 13 bases, in that order; junction bases with no gene match: 2. Germline V gene lookup returns CDR1 SGHDT and CDR2 YYEEEE. CDR3 sequence (DNA): TGTGCCAGCAGCGGGGACAGACAGTTCTTC. Amino acid sequence: CASSGDRQFF.

As for this clonotype: This clone may be a read error of a much larger clone one base away. The chain has TRBV6-2 or TRBV6-3 and TRBJ2-3; D call uncertain. Trimming pared 2 bases from V and 6 bases from J, leaving 3 bases between. This CDR3 is 11 amino acids long. The V gene's germline CDR1 is MNHEY and CDR2 SVGEGT. The CDR3 bases are TGTGCCAGCAGTTACGTGGATACGCAGTATTTT. It is translated as CASSYVDTQYF.

In its sample, this clonotype was seen once. V and J are TRBV21-1 and TRBJ2-3; the D call of TRBD2 is as the table states it, not checked on the DNA. TRBV21-1 is labeled a pseudogene. The CDR3 consists of 15 residues. CDR3 nucleotide sequence: TGTGCCAGCATTCCTAGCGGGGGGCCCACAGATACGCAGTATTTT. Translation: CASIPSGGPTDTQYF.

This clonotype came up a few times. The chain links TRBV13 to TRBJ2-7; possibly TRBD1 or TRBD2 for D (6 bases each). With 4 bases removed from V and 2 bases from J, the gap between germline ends came to 27 bases. The CDR3 consists of 19 residues. The V gene's germline CDR1 is PRHDT and CDR2 FYEKMQ (reference sequence). The CDR3 loop is CASSSKAWGGDRTTYEQYF. The CDR3 DNA reads TGTGCCAGCAGCTCCAAAGCCTGGGGAGGAGACAGGACCACCTACGAGCAGTACTTC.

The V gene is TRBV19, the J gene TRBJ1-1, with 9 bases lining up with TRBD1. The junction had 5 bases not matched to a gene; V was cut back by 5 bases and J by 7 bases. The germline CDR1 and CDR2 sequences are LNHDA and SQIVND (reference sequence). The CDR3 spans 13 residues. The CDR3 DNA reads TGTGCCAGTAGTTTACAGGGGGCCGGTGAAGCTTTCTTT. Translation: CASSLQGAGEAFF. The variable domain in full, with the rest retrieved from reference TRBV19 and TRBJ1-1, is DGGITQSPKYLFRKEGQNVTLSCEQNLNHDAMYWYRQDPGQGLRLIYYSQIVNDFQKGDIAEGYSVSREKKESFPLTVTSAQKNPTAFYLCASSLQGAGEAFFGQGTRLTVV.